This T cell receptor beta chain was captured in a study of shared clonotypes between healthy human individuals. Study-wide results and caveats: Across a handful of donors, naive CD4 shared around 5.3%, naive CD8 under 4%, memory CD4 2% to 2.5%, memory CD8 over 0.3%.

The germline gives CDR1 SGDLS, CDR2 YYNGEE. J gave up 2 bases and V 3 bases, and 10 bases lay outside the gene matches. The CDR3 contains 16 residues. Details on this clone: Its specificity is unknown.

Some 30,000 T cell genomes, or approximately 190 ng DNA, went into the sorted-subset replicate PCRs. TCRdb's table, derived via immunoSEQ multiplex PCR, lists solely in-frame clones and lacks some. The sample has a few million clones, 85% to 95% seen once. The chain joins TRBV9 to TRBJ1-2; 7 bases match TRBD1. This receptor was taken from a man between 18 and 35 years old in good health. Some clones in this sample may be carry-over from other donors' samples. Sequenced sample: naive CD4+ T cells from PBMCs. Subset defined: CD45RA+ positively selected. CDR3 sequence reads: CASSGTQGKANYGYTF. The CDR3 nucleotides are TGTGCCAGCAGCGGCACACAGGGGAAAGCAAACTATGGCTACACCTTC.